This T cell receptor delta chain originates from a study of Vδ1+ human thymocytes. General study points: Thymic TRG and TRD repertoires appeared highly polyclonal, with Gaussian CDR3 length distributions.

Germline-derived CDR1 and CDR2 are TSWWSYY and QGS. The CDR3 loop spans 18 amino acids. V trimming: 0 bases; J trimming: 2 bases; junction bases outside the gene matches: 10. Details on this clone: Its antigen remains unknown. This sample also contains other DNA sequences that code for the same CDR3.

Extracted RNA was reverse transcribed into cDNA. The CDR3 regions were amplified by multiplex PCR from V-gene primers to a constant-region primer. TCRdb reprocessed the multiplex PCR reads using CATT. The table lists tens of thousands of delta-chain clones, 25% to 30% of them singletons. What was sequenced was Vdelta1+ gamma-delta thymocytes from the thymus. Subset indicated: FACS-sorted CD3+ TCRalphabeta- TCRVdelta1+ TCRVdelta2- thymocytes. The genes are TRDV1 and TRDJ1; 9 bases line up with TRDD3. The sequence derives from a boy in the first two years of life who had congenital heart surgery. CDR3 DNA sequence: TGTGCTCTTGGGGAACTCCGTGGGCATCTGGGGGATACCGATAAACTCATCTTT. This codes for CALGELRGHLGDTDKLIF.